A single sample gave rise to the 8 T cell receptor beta chains below, sequenced in a study of blood T cell repertoires in COVID-19. The protocol was immunoSEQ multiplex PCR, while the TCRdb copy is restricted to in-frame clones and leaves out a portion. The sample has over 120,000 clones, over 75% seen once. The sample taken for sequencing was peripheral blood. These receptors all come from a man aged 70-80 years with acute or convalescent COVID-19.

The count of this clone is one. V is TRBV5-1 and J is TRBJ1-4, with D perhaps matching TRBD1 (5 bases). This CDR3 comprises 17 residues. In germline, CDR1 is SGHRS, CDR2 YFSETQ. The V end was cut by 1 base, the J end by 4 bases, with 17 bases between. CDR3 residues: CASSLLPGTDLNEKLFF. CDR3 nucleotides: TGCGCCAGCAGCTTGTTGCCGGGGACTGACCTTAATGAAAAACTGTTTTTT.

This chain links TRBV5-1 with TRBJ2-3, with TRBD2 matching 8 bases. CDR1 and CDR2 (germline): SGHRS, YFSETQ. The V segment lost 2 bases and the J segment 6 bases; nucleotides outside the gene matches: 5. The CDR3 totals 14 residues. CDR3: CASSFGAGADTQYF. CDR3 sequence (DNA): TGCGCCAGCAGCTTTGGAGCGGGGGCCGATACGCAGTATTTT.

In nucleotides, the CDR3 is TGTGCCAGCAGCTTGGCCATGGGGGCACAATATGGCTACACCTTC. This codes for CASSLAMGAQYGYTF. This sequence joins TRBV5-5 and TRBJ1-2; the D gene is possibly TRBD1 (6 bases). CDR3 size: 15 residues. Trimming left V 0 bases short and J 5 bases short, with 14 bases between. The germline V gene encodes CDR1 SGHKS and CDR2 YYEKEE (reference sequence).

V is TRBV28 and J is TRBJ2-7, with unresolved D. Germline values: CDR1 MDHEN, CDR2 SYDVKM. This CDR3 has 13 residues. The germline V and J ends were trimmed by 5 bases and 6 bases, with 14 bases remaining between them. CDR3 coding DNA: TGTGCCAGCAGTCCAAACCGAGTGTCCGAGCAGTACTTC. Its translation is CASSPNRVSEQYF.

This rearrangement joins TRBV6-5 to TRBJ1-5; D call uncertain. Looked up from germline, CDR1 is MNHEY and CDR2 is SVGAGI. The ends were cut back, 6 bases at V and 0 bases at J, with 12 bases in the middle. This CDR3 has 15 residues. CDR3 nucleotide sequence: TGTGCCAGCAGACTTTTTACGGTTAGCAATCAGCCCCAGCATTTT. It yields the protein CASRLFTVSNQPQHF.

J is TRBJ2-3 and V is TRBV27; 7 positions match TRBD2. V trimming: 5 bases; J trimming: 0 bases; junction bases outside the gene matches: 2. This CDR3 spans 14 amino acids. The germline V gene encodes CDR1 MNHEY and CDR2 SMNVEV (reference sequence). The DNA for the CDR3 is TGTGCCAGCAGTCGGCGGGGGAGCACAGATACGCAGTATTTT. Residues: CASSRRGSTDTQYF.

This chain uses TRBV18 with TRBJ2-2, with a tentative D call TRBD2 (6 bases). The CDR3 has 15 residues. Germline CDR1 is KGHSH and CDR2 is LQKENI. Between the trimmed V and J ends, which lost 6 bases and 5 bases, there was a span of 16 bases. CDR3 in amino acids: CASSKAAGRTGELFF. The CDR3 nucleotides read TGTGCCAGCTCCAAGGCGGCAGGGAGGACCGGGGAGCTGTTTTTT.

In its sample, this clone was seen a few times. The chain uses TRBV10-3 and TRBJ1-1; 9 bases match TRBD1. CDR3 length: 15 residues. After removal of 2 bases from V and 6 bases from J, the junction contained 7 bases not matched to a gene. Germline V gives CDR1 ENHRY, CDR2 SYGVKD. The CDR3: CAISEKTGGSPEAFF. In DNA form, the CDR3 reads TGTGCCATCAGTGAGAAGACAGGGGGAAGCCCTGAAGCTTTCTTT.